This T cell receptor beta chain emerged from a study of neurological immune-mediated disorders. General study results and limits: Neither clinical nor MRI features showed any association with the multiple sclerosis repertoire cluster, and the authors stated that larger cohorts are needed. None of the CDR3 amino acid sequences in expanded clones turned up in more than one subject, which points to private repertoires in all groups.

V lost 2 bases and J 2 bases, leaving 11 bases between the germline ends. In germline, CDR1 is DFQATT, CDR2 SNEGSKA (reference sequence). This CDR3 region has 14 residues. This clonotype was found many times. The antigen remains undetermined. With 10-nucleotide random UMIs included, cDNA was synthesized by 5'RACE. One entry per CDR3 protein, called by TCRdb with MiXCR from the 5' RACE reads. This sample has roughly 70,000 distinct CDR3 sequences; around 3.9% occur once, and the top ten carry 1.3%. The unsorted libraries were generated from a total of 2 million PBMCs, which had been stored in RNAlater at -80 C.

The source of this sequence is a young man with multiple sclerosis. The sample comprised PBMCs. The rearrangement uses TRBV20-1 and TRBJ2-3; D possibly corresponds to TRBD2 (6 bases). CDR3 sequence (DNA): TGCAGTGCTAGACTGGCGGGGCCCACAGATACGCAGTATTTT. Translation gives CSARLAGPTDTQYF.